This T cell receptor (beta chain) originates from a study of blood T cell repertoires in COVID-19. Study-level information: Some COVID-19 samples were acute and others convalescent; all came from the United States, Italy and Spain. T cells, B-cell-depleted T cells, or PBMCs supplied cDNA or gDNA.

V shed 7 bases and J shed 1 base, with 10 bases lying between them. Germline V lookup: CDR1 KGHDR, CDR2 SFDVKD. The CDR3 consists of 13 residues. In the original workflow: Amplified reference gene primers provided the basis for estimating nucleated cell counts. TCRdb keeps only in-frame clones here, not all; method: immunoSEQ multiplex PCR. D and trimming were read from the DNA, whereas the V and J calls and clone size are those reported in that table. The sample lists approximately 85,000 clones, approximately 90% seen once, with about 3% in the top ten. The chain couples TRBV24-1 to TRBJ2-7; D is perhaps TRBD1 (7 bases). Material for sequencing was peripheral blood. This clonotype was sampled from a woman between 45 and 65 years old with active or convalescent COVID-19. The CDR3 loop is CATSQGGSYEQYF. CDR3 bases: TGTGCCACCAGCCAGGGGGGATCCTACGAGCAGTACTTC.